One and the same sample provided the 18 T cell receptor beta chains below, sequenced in a study of identical twins (dated by TCRdb to about 2016). Libraries were built with 5' RACE. For sequencing, an Illumina HiSeq 2000 was employed. Using fastp trimming at Q25 and MiXCR clonotype assembly, TCRdb reanalyzed the public sequencing data and kept in-frame beta chains. Every distinct CDR3 protein forms one entry, paired with its most common genes and DNA. The sample contains 510,000 or so distinct CDR3 sequences, 15% of them found a single time. Jointly, the top ten make up 0.44% of the sample. These records were also assigned to another study, of yellow fever vaccine responses in identical twins.

Sequenced material: CD4+ T cells sorted from blood. Receptor source: a woman under 30 in good health.

This clonotype was recorded at least ten times. Germline is not matched at one junction end, which may reflect a read error. The chain employs TRBV5-1 and TRBJ2-1; weak D call: TRBD1 (6 bases). This CDR3 is 12 amino acids long. CDR1 is SGHRS and CDR2 is YFSETQ in the germline V gene. CDR3 bases: TGTGCCAGCAGTCTACAGGGAAATGAGCAGTTCTTC. Residues: CASSLQGNEQFF.

This clonotype turned up a few times. J is TRBJ2-1 and V is TRBV5-1, with TRBD2 matching 10 bases. Germline V gene lookup returns CDR1 SGHRS and CDR2 YFSETQ. The junction had 12 bases not matched to a gene; V was cut back by 0 bases and J by 3 bases. The CDR3 extends over 19 amino acids. CDR3 DNA: TGCGCCAGCAGCTTGGGTCTAGCGGGAGACCCACCCATCTACAATGAGCAGTTCTTC. Translated: CASSLGLAGDPPIYNEQFF.

CDR3 residues: CASSRTRDRGPNEQFF. The DNA of the CDR3 is TGTGCCAGCAGCCGTACCCGGGACAGGGGGCCCAATGAGCAGTTCTTC. The chain couples TRBV14 to TRBJ2-1, with 12 bases identical to TRBD1. Trimming at V came to 4 bases and at J to 6 bases, leaving 7 bases not matched to a gene. CDR1 is SGHDN, CDR2 FVKESK, per germline. The CDR3 spans 16 residues.

This clonotype has just a few counts. The chain employs TRBV5-1 and TRBJ2-1; TRBD2 aligns across 10 bases. Germline V gene lookup returns CDR1 SGHRS and CDR2 YFSETQ. The trim removed 3 bases at V and 9 bases at J, leaving 9 bases unmatched. The CDR3 consists of 15 residues. CDR3 bases: TGCGCCAGCAGCTGGGCTAGCGGGAGTTCGGGTGAGCAGTTCTTC. The encoded protein is CASSWASGSSGEQFF.

This chain uses TRBV20-1 with TRBJ2-4; TRBD1 matches at 10 bases. The ends lost 6 bases at V and 7 bases at J; junction bases unmatched: 9. CDR3 length: 14 residues. Germline V lookup: CDR1 DFQATT, CDR2 SNEGSKA (reference sequence). CDR3 nucleotide sequence: TGCAGTGCCCAGGACAGGGGGTCGGATAACATTCAGTACTTC. Protein product: CSAQDRGSDNIQYF.

This clonotype was seen a handful of times. The chain combines TRBV10-3 with TRBJ1-4; D is ambiguous. Germline-derived CDR1 and CDR2 are ENHRY and SYGVKD. The CDR3 contains 12 residues. V was shortened by 2 bases and J by 3 bases, with 1 base between the two germline ends. The CDR3 bases are TGTGCCATCAGTGAGGCTAATGAAAAACTGTTTTTT. Protein sequence: CAISEANEKLFF.

This rearrangement joins TRBV2 to TRBJ2-3; unclear D gene. Germline V gene data show CDR1 as SNHLY and CDR2 as FYNNEI. Between the trimmed V and J ends, which lost 2 bases and 7 bases, there was a span of 10 bases. There are 13 residues in the CDR3. For the CDR3, the DNA is TGTGCCAGCAGTGAATTATCACGTAATACGCAGTATTTT. Translated: CASSELSRNTQYF.

This rearrangement joins TRBV28 to TRBJ1-5; TRBD1 matches 7 bases. The CDR3 spans 13 residues. Trimming took 7 bases from V and 6 from J; bases not matched to a gene: 6. Germline V lookup: CDR1 MDHEN, CDR2 SYDVKM. The CDR3 is CASKDRAVQPQHF. DNA of the CDR3: TGTGCCAGCAAAGACAGGGCGGTTCAGCCCCAGCATTTT.

Here the CDR3 reads CATSRDTGTYTGELFF. The CDR3 region has the DNA TGTGCCACCAGCAGGGATACCGGGACTTACACCGGGGAGCTGTTTTTT. The V gene is TRBV15, the J gene TRBJ2-2; D might be TRBD2 (6 bases). Trimming removed 3 bases from V and 3 bases from J, with 14 bases in between. Germline V gene data show CDR1 as LNHNV and CDR2 as YYDKDF (reference sequence). The CDR3 sequence is 16 residues long.

In its sample, this clonotype was seen a few times. The V and J genes are TRBV12-3 or TRBV12-4 and TRBJ2-2; D gene uncertain. Between the trimmed V and J ends, which lost 3 bases and 0 bases, there was a span of 8 bases. The length of the CDR3 is 15 residues. CDR3 nucleotides: TGTGCCAGCAGTTTCTCCACGTCGAACACCGGGGAGCTGTTTTTT. Encoded protein: CASSFSTSNTGELFF.

This clonotype occurred many times. V is TRBV12-3 or TRBV12-4 and J is TRBJ1-5, with 7 positions matching TRBD1. The CDR3 has 15 residues. The trim removed 6 bases at V and 7 bases at J, leaving 12 bases unmatched. CDR3 coding DNA: TGTGCCAGCAGACCGGCAGGGGGACCTGGACAGCCCCAGCATTTT. This encodes CASRPAGGPGQPQHF.

This clonotype was found a few times. This sequence joins TRBV4-2 and TRBJ1-4; D is possibly TRBD1 (6 bases). Trimming took off 1 base at V and 5 bases at J, with 14 bases between the two ends. The CDR3 extends over 16 amino acids. From germline, CDR1 is LGHNA and CDR2 YNFKEQ. The CDR3 nucleotides read TGTGCCAGCAGCCAAGGTCTTGGGGGCCAGAATGAAAAACTGTTTTTT. It yields the protein CASSQGLGGQNEKLFF.

This clonotype was seen only a few times. V is TRBV5-1 and J is TRBJ2-1; 9 nucleotides align to TRBD1. Trimming cost V 1 base and J 6 bases; bases outside gene matches: 11. The CDR3 consists of 17 residues. CDR1 and CDR2 from the germline V gene are SGHRS and YFSETQ. In nucleotides, the CDR3 is TGCGCCAGCAGCTTGACGCTAACCGGGACAGGGACCAATGAGCAGTTCTTC. This codes for CASSLTLTGTGTNEQFF. The full variable domain, rest sourced from reference TRBV5-1 and TRBJ2-1, is KAGVTQTPRYLIKTRGQQVTLSCSPISGHRSVSWYQQTPGQGLQFLFEYFSETQRNKGNFPGRFSGRQFSNSRSEMNVSTLELGDSALYLCASSLTLTGTGTNEQFFGPGTRLTVL.

The chain carries TRBV20-1 and TRBJ2-3; 7 bases align to TRBD2. Looked up from germline, CDR1 is DFQATT and CDR2 is SNEGSKA (reference sequence). V lost 5 bases and J lost 0; bases outside the gene matches: 8. The CDR3 extends over 15 amino acids. The CDR3 DNA follows: TGCAGTGCTTCCCTAAGCGGGACTAGCACAGATACGCAGTATTTT. Translated, it gives CSASLSGTSTDTQYF.

The table lists this clonotype with a few counts. This sequence joins TRBV2 and TRBJ1-1; D unresolved. V was trimmed by 7 bases and J by 0 bases, leaving 6 bases between them. CDR1 and CDR2 from the germline V gene are SNHLY and FYNNEI. The CDR3 is 12 residues long. CDR3 nucleotide sequence: TGTGCCAGCAAGTTCATGAACACTGAAGCTTTCTTT. It specifies CASKFMNTEAFF. Based on the CDR3 plus reference TRBV2 and TRBJ1-1, the full variable domain is EPEVTQTPSHQVTQMGQEVILRCVPISNHLYFYWYRQILGQKVEFLVSFYNNEISEKSEIFDDQFSVERPDGSNFTLKIRSTKLEDSAMYFCASKFMNTEAFFGQGTRLTVV.

This clonotype came up a few times. This chain connects TRBV28 to TRBJ2-7, with TRBD2 identical over 14 bases. The germline V gene encodes CDR1 MDHEN and CDR2 SYDVKM. With V trimmed by 5 bases and J by 5 bases, 20 bases remained unmatched. This CDR3 is 20 amino acids long. The DNA for the CDR3 is TGTGCCAGCAGTACTAGATTCGGGACTAGCGGGAGAAATAAGCTGGACGAGCAGTACTTC. It translates to CASSTRFGTSGRNKLDEQYF.

This clonotype was recorded a few times. CDR3 sequence (DNA): TGCAGCGTGCAGACGACAGGGGATAATTCACCCCTCCACTTT. Translated: CSVQTTGDNSPLHF. V usage is TRBV29-1 and J usage is TRBJ1-6; 8 positions match TRBD1. CDR3 length: 14 residues. Germline loops: CDR1 SQVTM, CDR2 ANQGSEA. The V segment lost 6 bases and the J segment 5 bases; nucleotides outside the gene matches: 6.

This clonotype was seen only a few times. This sequence joins TRBV11-2 and TRBJ2-5, with TRBD1 as a possible D gene (6 bases). Germline V gene sequence: CDR1 SGHAT, CDR2 FQNNGV. V lost 6 bases to trimming and J lost 0 bases, with 14 bases between them. The CDR3 spans 15 residues. CDR3 sequence: CASRALQGNQETQYF. The CDR3 coding sequence is TGTGCCAGCAGAGCTTTACAGGGAAACCAAGAGACCCAGTACTTC.